The 21 T cell receptor beta chains in this list originate from one sample, sequenced in a study of cytomegalovirus exposure and HLA in healthy donors (dated by TCRdb to about 2017). Library prep was done by the immunoSEQ multiplex PCR assay. For the multiplex PCR, a mixture combining 60 forward primers for TCR Vbeta segments and 13 reverse primers for TCR Jbeta segments was used. TCRdb's version of the immuneACCESS table is confined to in-frame rearrangements and falls short of the full clone set. An unresolved V gene accounts for under half of the shortfall where checked; the remainder is of unknown origin. The sample table lists some 120,000 clones, approximately 68% of them with a count of one. Around 1.6% of the sample is held by the ten biggest clonotypes. Sequenced input: PBMCs. All receptors derive from a man aged 25 to 45 in good health and CMV-seropositive.

V usage is TRBV6-1 and J usage is TRBJ1-4; possibly TRBD1 for D (5 bases). The germline V and J ends were trimmed by 6 bases and 7 bases, with 15 bases remaining between them. This CDR3 has 14 residues. Germline values: CDR1 MNHNS, CDR2 SASEGT. CDR3 nucleotide sequence: TGTGCCAGCAGCCGGGCAGGGAATGGTGAAAAACTGTTTTTT. Protein: CASSRAGNGEKLFF.

This sequence joins TRBV7-8 and TRBJ2-7; 12 nucleotides align to TRBD2. Germline V lookup: CDR1 SGHVS, CDR2 FQNEAQ. The CDR3 is 16 amino acids. The V segment lost 1 base and the J segment 3 bases; nucleotides outside the gene matches: 4. CDR3 loop: CASSLGPSGRVYEQYF. The CDR3 nucleotides are TGTGCCAGCAGCTTAGGGCCTAGCGGGAGGGTCTACGAGCAGTACTTC.

The chain carries TRBV5-1 and TRBJ2-1; 11 bases fit TRBD2. CDR3 length equals 16 residues. J lost 3 bases, V lost 4 bases, and 6 bases had no gene match. Germline V CDR1 and CDR2: SGHRS, YFSETQ. The CDR3 DNA reads TGCGCCAGCAGCCCTCCGACTAGCGGGAACTACAATGAGCAGTTCTTC. Protein product: CASSPPTSGNYNEQFF.

This CDR3 reads CASSRTGANEKLFF. The CDR3 region has the DNA TGCGCCAGCAGCCGAACAGGGGCTAATGAAAAACTGTTTTTT. The chain couples TRBV5-1 to TRBJ1-4, with 7 bases aligning to TRBD1. The CDR3 has 14 amino acids. Per germline, CDR1 SGHRS and CDR2 YFSETQ. J gave up 3 bases and V 4 bases, and 3 bases lay outside the gene matches.

V is TRBV7-3 and J is TRBJ2-2; no reliable D call. Trimming removed 5 bases at V and 2 bases at J, with 9 bases between. CDR1 SGHTA and CDR2 FQGTGA come from the germline V gene. This CDR3 spans 14 amino acids. CDR3 in amino acids: CASSPSTNTGELFF. The CDR3 coding sequence is TGTGCCAGCAGCCCTTCCACTAACACCGGGGAGCTGTTTTTT.

V is TRBV5-1 and J is TRBJ2-5, with 7 positions matching TRBD2. The ends lost 3 bases at V and 4 bases at J; junction bases unmatched: 12. Germline V gene data show CDR1 as SGHRS and CDR2 as YFSETQ. This CDR3 is built from 16 residues. The CDR3 sequence is CASSWGSGGSTETQYF. CDR3 bases: TGCGCCAGCAGCTGGGGGAGCGGCGGGAGCACAGAGACCCAGTACTTC.

This CDR3 is CASSQVLRDSGSGGYTF. The CDR3 DNA sequence: TGCGCCAGCAGCCAAGTCTTACGGGACAGCGGATCTGGTGGCTACACCTTC. The chain employs TRBV4-1 and TRBJ1-2, with 7 bases lining up with TRBD1. V shed 1 base and J 7 bases; nucleotides not matched to a gene: 15. The germline CDR1 and CDR2 sequences are MGHRA and YSYEKL. The CDR3 length is 17 residues.

This chain uses TRBV7-8 with TRBJ2-7; D is ambiguous. This CDR3 contains 13 residues. V lost 5 bases, J lost 6 bases, and 14 bases lay in between. The germline gives CDR1 SGHVS, CDR2 FQNEAQ. The CDR3 nucleotides read TGTGCCAGCAGCCGCGGTGAGAATCGCGAGCAGTACTTC. Encoded protein: CASSRGENREQYF.

Note on this clone: Other DNA sequences in this specimen translate into the identical CDR3. The chain carries TRBV19 and TRBJ2-2; a possible D gene is TRBD2 (6 bases). The V end was cut by 11 bases, the J end by 0 bases, with 13 bases between. The CDR3 totals 14 residues. Germline assignment: CDR1 LNHDA and CDR2 SQIVND (reference sequence). The DNA for the CDR3 is TGTGCCTCCTCGGGGACTCCGAACACCGGGGAGCTGTTTTTT. This sequence encodes CASSGTPNTGELFF. Full variable domain (missing parts from reference TRBV19 and TRBJ2-2): DGGITQSPKYLFRKEGQNVTLSCEQNLNHDAMYWYRQDPGQGLRLIYYSQIVNDFQKGDIAEGYSVSREKKESFPLTVTSAQKNPTAFYLCASSGTPNTGELFFGEGSRLTVL.

The chain carries TRBV10-2 and TRBJ2-2; 7 bases agree with TRBD2. The CDR3 runs to 15 residues. CDR1 and CDR2 from the germline V gene are WSHSY and SAAADI. Germline trimming cut 3 bases from V and 6 bases from J; bases unmatched to any gene: 7. Here the CDR3 DNA reads TGCGCCAGCAGTGAAACCAGCGGGGTGGCCGGGGAGCTGTTTTTT. Its translation is CASSETSGVAGELFF.

CDR3 nucleotides: TGCGCCAGCAGTGAGTCAGGGGACAGGGAGGTGAGTGGAGAGACCCAGTACTTC. It translates to CASSESGDREVSGETQYF. The V call is TRBV10-1, the J call TRBJ2-5; 9 nucleotides match TRBD1. Germline V gene lookup returns CDR1 WNHNN and CDR2 SYGVQD (reference sequence). With V trimmed by 0 bases and J by 4 bases, 12 bases remained unmatched. The CDR3 has 18 residues.

V and J are TRBV27 and TRBJ2-1; TRBD2 aligns across 11 bases. The V segment lost 0 bases and the J segment 4 bases; nucleotides outside the gene matches: 2. The CDR3 is 16 amino acids. The germline gives CDR1 MNHEY, CDR2 SMNVEV (reference sequence). The chain's CDR3 is CASSLSLAGAYNEQFF. CDR3 nucleotides: TGTGCCAGCAGTTTATCACTAGCGGGAGCTTACAATGAGCAGTTCTTC.

V gene TRBV13 combines with J gene TRBJ2-5, with 12 positions matching TRBD2. Per the germline V gene, CDR1 is PRHDT and CDR2 is FYEKMQ (reference sequence). The CDR3 length is 15 residues. V was clipped by 5 bases and J by 4 bases; unmatched bases: 5. The CDR3 DNA follows: TGTGCCAGCAGCCGGAGACTAGCGGGAGTAGAGACCCAGTACTTC. It translates to CASSRRLAGVETQYF.

This clone appeared a few times. This chain links TRBV10-1 with TRBJ1-1; D gene uncertain. This CDR3 is 12 amino acids long. CDR1 WNHNN and CDR2 SYGVQD come from the germline V gene (reference sequence). V shed 4 bases and J shed 11 bases, with 14 bases lying between them. CDR3 sequence reads: CASSGPGSIAFF. The CDR3 DNA is TGCGCCAGCAGTGGGCCGGGGAGCATCGCTTTCTTT.

This clone was recorded only once. CDR3 sequence: CASSFSVPPTDTQYF. In DNA form, the CDR3 reads TGTGCCAGCAGTTTCAGCGTCCCCCCCACAGATACGCAGTATTTT. This chain connects TRBV27 to TRBJ2-3; D is ambiguous. Germline values: CDR1 MNHEY, CDR2 SMNVEV (reference sequence). V was cut by 3 bases and J by 2 bases, with 12 bases left in between. The CDR3 extends over 15 amino acids.

The V and J genes are TRBV7-8 and TRBJ2-7; TRBD2 aligns across 15 bases. Trimming at V came to 3 bases and at J to 9 bases, leaving 6 bases not matched to a gene. The CDR3 contains 15 residues. Germline loops: CDR1 SGHVS, CDR2 FQNEAQ. CDR3 amino acids: CASSFLGLAGGGQYF. As DNA, the CDR3 is TGTGCCAGCAGCTTCTTGGGACTAGCGGGAGGAGGGCAGTACTTC. Based on the CDR3 plus reference TRBV7-8 and TRBJ2-7, the full variable domain is GAGVSQSPRYKVAKRGQDVALRCDPISGHVSLFWYQQALGQGPEFLTYFQNEAQLDKSGLPSDRFFAERPEGSVSTLKIQRTQQEDSAVYLCASSFLGLAGGGQYFGPGTRLTVT.

The V gene is TRBV7-3, the J gene TRBJ2-2; no firm D call. Looked up from germline, CDR1 is SGHTA and CDR2 is FQGTGA. Deletions cut 2 bases from V and 5 bases from J, with 6 bases between. The CDR3 has 13 amino acids. DNA for the CDR3: TGTGCCAGCAGCTTACTCTTGACCGGGGAGCTGTTTTTT. As protein: CASSLLLTGELFF.

This clone was detected a few times. The V gene is TRBV5-1, the J gene TRBJ2-5, with a tentative D call TRBD1 (5 bases). V lost 2 bases to trimming and J lost 3 bases, with 11 bases between them. CDR3 size: 14 residues. Germline CDR1 reads SGHRS; CDR2 reads YFSETQ. CDR3 in amino acids: CASSFFQGKETQYF. CDR3 nucleotide sequence: TGCGCCAGCAGCTTCTTTCAGGGAAAAGAGACCCAGTACTTC.

The chain carries TRBV14 and TRBJ1-2; 9 bases align to TRBD1. The germline gives CDR1 SGHDN, CDR2 FVKESK. The CDR3 extends over 14 amino acids. V shed 3 bases, J shed 7 bases, and the junction held 6 bases outside the gene matches. CDR3 nucleotide sequence: TGTGCCAGCAGCCATGGGACAGGGTGGTCTGGCTACACCTTC. The encoded protein is CASSHGTGWSGYTF.

The chain employs TRBV28 and TRBJ2-7, with a possible D match to TRBD2 (6 bases). The CDR3 consists of 14 residues. Per the germline V gene, CDR1 is MDHEN and CDR2 is SYDVKM. The V and J ends lost 6 bases and 2 bases respectively, with 14 bases between them. The CDR3: CASRLHGTPYEQYF. The CDR3 bases are TGTGCCAGCAGACTTCACGGGACTCCCTACGAGCAGTACTTC.

The rearrangement uses TRBV7-9 and TRBJ2-3, with 7 bases that match TRBD2. The germline V gene has CDR1 SEHNR and CDR2 FQNEAQ (reference sequence). J was trimmed by 5 bases and V by 5 bases; bases with no gene match: 10. This CDR3 comprises 15 residues. Here the CDR3 reads CASSPSSLAVDTQYF. The CDR3 DNA follows: TGTGCCAGCAGCCCTAGTTCTCTAGCGGTAGATACGCAGTATTTT.